One and the same sample provided the 10 T cell receptor beta chains below, sequenced in a study of blood T cells in healthy people across ages. With a J-beta primer mix and a sample-barcoded 5' primer, a second PCR ran about 6 to 11 cycles. TCRdb re-analysed the 5' RACE reads in MiXCR, keeping a single row per CDR3 protein. Seen here are about 670,000 distinct CDR3 sequences, roughly half observed once, and the top ten hold about 13%. Sequencing input: blood. The receptors were sampled from a woman older than 75 in good health.

This sequence joins TRBV7-8 and TRBJ2-3; 8 bases align to TRBD2. J was trimmed by 3 bases and V by 1 base; bases with no gene match: 6. Looked up from germline, CDR1 is SGHVS and CDR2 is FQNEAQ. This CDR3 has 16 residues. The CDR3 is CASSLESGGPTDTQYF. Written as DNA, the CDR3 is TGTGCCAGCAGCTTAGAGAGCGGGGGACCTACAGATACGCAGTATTTT.

The genes are TRBV18 and TRBJ1-5; 11 positions match TRBD1. The CDR3 extends over 15 amino acids. The ends lost 5 bases at V and 11 bases at J; junction bases unmatched: 11. Germline assignment: CDR1 KGHSH and CDR2 LQKENI. The CDR3 coding sequence is TGTGCCAGCTCAGCCGGGACAGGGGGTTCGCGGTCCCAGCATTTT. It is translated as CASSAGTGGSRSQHF.

This clonotype was observed many times. The gene calls are TRBV29-1 and TRBJ2-3; D is perhaps TRBD2 (5 bases). The ends were cut back, 4 bases at V and 2 bases at J, with 7 bases in the middle. Germline-derived CDR1 and CDR2 are SQVTM and ANQGSEA. The CDR3 covers 12 residues. CDR3 DNA: TGCAGCGTTGGGACTCACACAGATACGCAGTATTTT. Its translation is CSVGTHTDTQYF.

This clonotype has just a few counts. J is TRBJ1-5 and V is TRBV7-9, with TRBD1 matching over 8 bases. In germline, CDR1 is SEHNR, CDR2 FQNEAQ (reference sequence). Unmatched junction bases numbered 0, after V lost 2 bases and J lost 0 bases. This CDR3 region has 15 residues. Written as DNA, the CDR3 is TGTGCCAGCAGCTTACAGGGGGCTAGCAATCAGCCCCAGCATTTT. Translation gives CASSLQGASNQPQHF.

This clonotype was found many times. V usage is TRBV2 and J usage is TRBJ2-1; 12 bases fit TRBD2. V trimming: 7 bases; J trimming: 7 bases; junction bases outside the gene matches: 5. Per the germline V gene, CDR1 is SNHLY and CDR2 is FYNNEI. The CDR3 loop spans 14 amino acids. CDR3 in amino acids: CASTRTSGTNEQFF. The CDR3, as DNA: TGTGCCAGCACCCGGACTAGCGGGACTAATGAGCAGTTCTTC.

The rearrangement joins TRBV2 to TRBJ2-2; D is ambiguous. Germline assignment: CDR1 SNHLY and CDR2 FYNNEI. The germline V and J ends were trimmed by 4 bases and 8 bases, with 11 bases remaining between them. The CDR3 is made up of 13 amino acids. The CDR3 nucleotides read TGTGCCAGCAGTGTCCACTTACCAGGGGAGCTGTTTTTT. Its translation is CASSVHLPGELFF. The variable domain in full, with the rest retrieved from reference TRBV2 and TRBJ2-2, is EPEVTQTPSHQVTQMGQEVILRCVPISNHLYFYWYRQILGQKVEFLVSFYNNEISEKSEIFDDQFSVERPDGSNFTLKIRSTKLEDSAMYFCASSVHLPGELFFGEGSRLTVL.

This chain links TRBV15 with TRBJ2-3; D not resolved. Trimming took off 1 base at V and 2 bases at J, with 10 bases between the two ends. Germline V lookup: CDR1 LNHNV, CDR2 YYDKDF (reference sequence). This CDR3 region has 15 residues. Written as DNA, the CDR3 is TGTGCCACCAGCAGAGGGTCACGTTTCACAGATACGCAGTATTTT. Translated: CATSRGSRFTDTQYF.

Note on this clonotype: This may come from a read error, since a much larger clone is one base off. This chain links TRBV7-9 with TRBJ2-7; 7 positions agree with TRBD2. Losses at the gene ends were 7 bases for V and 7 bases for J; bases not matched to a gene: 13. The V gene's germline CDR1 is SEHNR and CDR2 FQNEAQ (reference sequence). CDR3 size: 14 residues. The CDR3 here is CASILGGTYNEQYF. CDR3 sequence (DNA): TGTGCCAGCATCTTGGGGGGGACCTACAATGAGCAGTACTTC.

The V and J genes are TRBV2 and TRBJ2-5; TRBD2 matches 11 bases. V shed 3 bases and J 1 base; nucleotides not matched to a gene: 7. CDR1 SNHLY and CDR2 FYNNEI come from the germline V gene. The CDR3 is made up of 17 amino acids. CDR3 in amino acids: CASSDQGLADFQETQYF. Written as DNA, the CDR3 is TGTGCCAGCAGTGACCAGGGACTAGCGGATTTCCAAGAGACCCAGTACTTC.

V is TRBV12-3 or TRBV12-4 and J is TRBJ2-3, with 7 nucleotides matching TRBD2. The CDR3 length is 14 residues. J lost 6 bases, V lost 6 bases, and 9 bases had no gene match. CDR3 nucleotides: TGTGCCAGCAGCCTGGGAGGGAATGGTGATACGCAGTATTTT. Amino acids: CASSLGGNGDTQYF.